The present T cell receptor (beta chain) was sequenced within a study of cytomegalovirus exposure and HLA in healthy donors. Study in general: The 100 to 150 validation repertoires matched the 666 first-cohort repertoires in platform, a later analysis reported. Findings and caveats of the study: Among TCR beta chains, those listed as cytomegalovirus-associated numbered about 160.

As regards this clone: Its antigen is currently unknown.

Sequencing used immunoSEQ multiplex PCR; TCRdb keeps in-frame clones, though not all of them. This sample has fewer than 70,000 clones; 90% to 95% occur once, and the top ten carry nearly 6%. Trimming took off 7 bases at V and 6 bases at J, with 21 bases between the two ends. This CDR3 has 15 residues. Germline CDR1 LNHDA, CDR2 SQIVND (reference sequence). The chain couples TRBV19 to TRBJ1-2; D is ambiguous. The material sequenced was PBMCs. The clonotype originates from a woman under 30 in good health and CMV-seropositive. The CDR3 DNA is TGTGCCAGTAAAGGGAGGGTGCGTGGATTGGATGGCTACACCTTC. Translated, it gives CASKGRVRGLDGYTF.